Below, 31 T cell receptor beta chains from the same sample are listed, as sequenced in a study of blood T cells in healthy people across ages. The second PCR ran about 6 to 12 cycles with a sample-barcoded 5' primer and J-beta primers. TCRdb recomputed calls from the 5' RACE reads with MiXCR, one row per CDR3 protein. The top ten clones hold around 24% of a sample with nearly 800,000 distinct CDR3 sequences, more than 50% of them seen once. Sample: blood. These receptors all stem from a man in his forties in good health.

This clonotype has only a few counts. The CDR3 here is CASSTGLAGYEQYF. CDR3 nucleotides: TGTGCCAGCAGTACCGGACTAGCGGGATACGAGCAGTACTTC. The V call is TRBV5-6, the J call TRBJ2-7; 12 nucleotides line up with TRBD2. J gave up 4 bases and V 5 bases, and 4 bases lay outside the gene matches. The germline CDR1 and CDR2 sequences are SGHDT and YYEEEE. The CDR3 consists of 14 residues.

This clonotype has just one count. DNA of the CDR3: TGTGCCAGCAGTTACTTCTTGAGGGAGACCCAGTACTTC. This sequence encodes CASSYFLRETQYF. V usage is TRBV6-6 and J usage is TRBJ2-5, with D hard to call. Germline CDR1 and CDR2: MNHNY and SVGAGI (reference sequence). The V and J ends lost 1 base and 5 bases respectively, with 8 bases between them. This CDR3 contains 13 residues.

This clonotype has only a few counts. The J gene is TRBJ2-1, the V gene TRBV7-9, with no clear D. Per the germline V gene, CDR1 is SEHNR and CDR2 is FQNEAQ (reference sequence). The CDR3 sequence is 16 residues long. Deletions cut 2 bases from V and 0 bases from J, with 11 bases between. The CDR3 region has the DNA TGTGCCAGCAGCTTATATCTCTTTAGCTCCTACAATGAGCAGTTCTTC. This sequence encodes CASSLYLFSSYNEQFF.

This clonotype was seen only once. The rearrangement links TRBV11-1 to TRBJ1-6; the D gene is possibly TRBD1 (5 bases). CDR3 length equals 16 residues. The germline gives CDR1 SGHAT, CDR2 FQDESV (reference sequence). The ends were cut back, 7 bases at V and 0 bases at J, with 13 bases in the middle. The CDR3 DNA is TGTGCCAGCAACACCGGGGGGAGCTCCTATAATTCACCCCTCCACTTT. Protein sequence: CASNTGGSSYNSPLHF. Full variable domain (rest looked up from reference TRBV11-1 and TRBJ1-6): EAEVAQSPRYKITEKSQAVAFWCDPISGHATLYWYRQILGQGPELLVQFQDESVVDDSQLPKDRFSAERLKGVDSTLKIQPAELGDSAMYLCASNTGGSSYNSPLHFGNGTRLTVT.

J is TRBJ2-2 and V is TRBV6-5; D is ambiguous. This CDR3 has 15 residues. Trimming stripped 1 base from V and 0 bases from J, with 6 bases between. CDR1 is MNHEY and CDR2 is SVGAGI in the germline V gene. The CDR3 spells CASSYWQANTGELFF. Here the CDR3 DNA reads TGTGCCAGCAGTTACTGGCAGGCGAACACCGGGGAGCTGTTTTTT.

The genes are TRBV7-6 and TRBJ1-5, with TRBD1 as a possible D gene (6 bases). V gave up 4 bases and J gave up 0 bases, with 16 bases separating them. The germline V gene encodes CDR1 SGHVS and CDR2 FNYEAQ. The CDR3 has 17 residues. The CDR3 sequence is CASSSTLQGRSNQPQHF. The CDR3 DNA reads TGTGCCAGCAGCTCCACATTACAGGGTCGTAGCAATCAGCCCCAGCATTTT.

V and J are TRBV4-2 and TRBJ2-5, with D possibly matching TRBD2 (5 bases). Trimming took 0 bases from V and 3 from J, leaving 11 bases between them. CDR1 is LGHNA and CDR2 is YNFKEQ in the germline V gene. The length of the CDR3 is 15 residues. The CDR3 bases are TGTGCCAGCAGCCAAGAGGACTTAAATGAAGAGACCCAGTACTTC. Protein sequence: CASSQEDLNEETQYF.

V usage is TRBV29-1 and J usage is TRBJ2-7; 9 bases map to TRBD1. The CDR3 length is 12 residues. The V gene end was trimmed by 4 bases and the J gene end by 2 bases; junction bases not matched to a gene: 0. CDR1 is SQVTM and CDR2 is ANQGSEA in the germline V gene. CDR3 nucleotide sequence: TGCAGCGTTGGGACAGGGGCCTACGAGCAGTACTTC. It encodes CSVGTGAYEQYF.

The chain employs TRBV24-1 and TRBJ2-2; 7 nucleotides align to TRBD1. J was trimmed by 6 bases and V by 9 bases; bases with no gene match: 6. The germline CDR1 and CDR2 sequences are KGHDR and SFDVKD. This CDR3 comprises 13 residues. The chain's CDR3 is CATATGSAGELFF. For the CDR3, the DNA is TGTGCCACCGCGACAGGGTCCGCCGGGGAGCTGTTTTTT.

The chain combines TRBV7-3 with TRBJ2-1, with D tentatively TRBD2 (6 bases). The V end was cut by 5 bases, the J end by 9 bases, with 26 bases between. Germline V gene lookup returns CDR1 SGHTA and CDR2 FQGTGA. CDR3 length: 17 residues. The DNA for the CDR3 is TGTGCCAGCAGCCTCAAATCCGTGGCGGAGGGTACGAGTGAGCAGTTCTTC. Amino acid sequence: CASSLKSVAEGTSEQFF.

This clonotype was found a few times. The chain links TRBV20-1 to TRBJ2-3; TRBD2 aligns across 9 bases. The CDR3 totals 15 residues. CDR1 and CDR2 (germline): DFQATT, SNEGSKA (reference sequence). For the CDR3, the DNA is TGCACCGCGGGCAGGCTGGCGGGAGGGTCAGATACGCAGTATTTT. Translating it yields CTAGRLAGGSDTQYF.

The rearrangement links TRBV7-2 to TRBJ2-5; tentatively, D is TRBD1 (6 bases). The J call may be in error: the DNA end matches TRBJ2-7 better. Germline-derived CDR1 and CDR2 are SGHTA and FQGNSA. The CDR3 spans 19 residues. The CDR3 DNA sequence: TGTGCCAGCAGCTTAGACCCACCCAGGCCGACCGGGACAATCTACGAGCAGTACTTC. Translating it yields CASSLDPPRPTGTIYEQYF.

The rearrangement links TRBV20-1 to TRBJ2-1; TRBD2 matches 7 bases. This CDR3 contains 15 residues. The V gene end was trimmed by 3 bases and the J gene end by 9 bases; junction bases not matched to a gene: 14. CDR1 and CDR2 (germline): DFQATT, SNEGSKA (reference sequence). CDR3 region: CSASRAGVGVGEQFF. The CDR3 bases are TGCAGTGCTAGTAGGGCGGGAGTCGGGGTGGGTGAGCAGTTCTTC.

The J gene is TRBJ2-1, the V gene TRBV20-1; the match to TRBD2 covers 9 bases. The CDR3 sequence is 14 residues long. Trimming took 6 bases from V and 7 from J; bases not matched to a gene: 10. In germline, CDR1 is DFQATT, CDR2 SNEGSKA (reference sequence). CDR3 region: CSAKAGGPFNEQFF. The CDR3 DNA sequence: TGCAGTGCGAAGGCGGGAGGGCCGTTTAATGAGCAGTTCTTC.

The rearrangement links TRBV7-2 to TRBJ2-5, with D uncertain. Per germline, CDR1 SGHTA and CDR2 FQGNSA. V shed 1 base and J shed 11 bases, with 20 bases lying between them. CDR3 length: 15 amino acids. The CDR3 loop reads CASSLGGTPSDEQYF. The CDR3 DNA follows: TGTGCCAGCAGCTTAGGGGGTACTCCCTCGGATGAGCAGTACTTC. Based on the CDR3 plus reference TRBV7-2 and TRBJ2-5, the full variable domain is GAGVSQSPSNKVTEKGKDVELRCDPISGHTALYWYRQSLGQGLEFLIYFQGNSAPDKSGLPSDRFSAERTGGSVSTLTIQRTQQEDSAVYLCASSLGGTPSDEQYFGPGTRLLVL.

The chain recombines TRBV14 with TRBJ2-5; D unclear. The germline V gene encodes CDR1 SGHDN and CDR2 FVKESK. CDR3 length equals 16 residues. Trimming cost V 0 bases and J 5 bases, with 16 bases left between them. The CDR3 sequence: CASSQERKPRLETQYF. CDR3 DNA: TGTGCCAGCAGCCAAGAAAGAAAACCCCGGTTGGAGACCCAGTACTTC.

This clonotype was observed a few times. This chain links TRBV20-1 with TRBJ2-6; D tentatively fits TRBD1 or TRBD2 (6 bases each). Trimming took off 3 bases at V and 0 bases at J, with 9 bases between the two ends. This CDR3 has 15 residues. Germline V gene data show CDR1 as DFQATT and CDR2 as SNEGSKA (reference sequence). CDR3 sequence reads: CSASGGLSGANVLTF. The CDR3 nucleotides are TGCAGTGCTAGCGGGGGCCTCTCTGGGGCCAACGTCCTGACTTTC.

This clonotype came up a few times. An end of the junction differs from the germline gene, which may be a read error. The chain carries TRBV20-1 and TRBJ2-7; 12 positions agree with TRBD1. The CDR3 loop spans 13 amino acids. Germline CDR1 and CDR2: DFQATT and SNEGSKA (reference sequence). In DNA form, the CDR3 reads TGCAGTGCTGAAGGGACAGGGGGCTACGAACAGTACTTC. It codes for CSAEGTGGYEQYF.

The chain employs TRBV29-1 and TRBJ2-7; 7 positions match TRBD1. V lost 4 bases, J lost 3 bases, and 6 bases stayed unmatched. This CDR3 is 13 amino acids long. Looked up from germline, CDR1 is SQVTM and CDR2 is ANQGSEA. The CDR3 here is CSVVGRGNYEQYF. In nucleotides, the CDR3 is TGCAGCGTTGTTGGCAGGGGGAACTACGAGCAGTACTTC.

V usage is TRBV4-1 and J usage is TRBJ2-7, with TRBD2 matching 14 bases. This CDR3 is built from 14 residues. Germline V gene data show CDR1 as MGHRA and CDR2 as YSYEKL. J was trimmed by 7 bases and V by 4 bases; bases with no gene match: 3. CDR3 bases: TGCGCCAGCAGCCGACTAGCGGGAGGGGTAGAGCAGTACTTC. As protein: CASSRLAGGVEQYF.

The chain uses TRBV3-1 and TRBJ2-7, with 12 bases matching TRBD2. Per the germline V gene, CDR1 is LGHDT and CDR2 is YNNKEL (reference sequence). Trimming cost V 1 base and J 4 bases; bases outside gene matches: 5. CDR3 length: 16 residues. The DNA for the CDR3 is TGTGCCAGCAGCCAAGGACTAGCGGGAGTCCCGTACGAGCAGTACTTC. It yields the protein CASSQGLAGVPYEQYF.

The V gene is TRBV27, the J gene TRBJ2-7, with 7 positions matching TRBD2. The CDR3 covers 14 residues. V lost 8 bases and J lost 4; bases outside the gene matches: 11. Germline-derived CDR1 and CDR2 are MNHEY and SMNVEV (reference sequence). In nucleotides, the CDR3 is TGTGCCAGCGGTCGGAGGGAGGGCCTATACGAGCAGTACTTC. Its protein product is CASGRREGLYEQYF.

V is TRBV29-1 and J is TRBJ2-5; 9 nucleotides align to TRBD2. There are 12 residues in the CDR3. The germline V gene encodes CDR1 SQVTM and CDR2 ANQGSEA. V shed 7 bases and J 7 bases; nucleotides not matched to a gene: 7. The CDR3 is CSDASGEGTQYF. CDR3 bases: TGCAGCGATGCTAGCGGGGAGGGGACCCAGTACTTC.

The chain has TRBV29-1 and TRBJ2-7; 8 nucleotides match TRBD1. The J call may not be correct, given that the DNA end is closer to TRBJ2-4. Germline CDR1 and CDR2: SQVTM and ANQGSEA. CDR3 size: 15 residues. The CDR3 DNA is TGCAGCGCAGGACAGGGTTCCACTGCCAAAAACATTCAGTACTTC. Residues: CSAGQGSTAKNIQYF.

There are many counts of this clonotype. The rearrangement joins TRBV4-3 to TRBJ1-2, with 7 bases aligning to TRBD1. Trimming cost V 2 bases and J 6 bases; bases outside gene matches: 3. In germline, CDR1 is LGHNA, CDR2 YSLEER. This CDR3 comprises 13 residues. The CDR3 region is CASSQPTGNGYTF. The CDR3 DNA sequence: TGCGCCAGCAGCCAACCGACAGGGAATGGCTACACCTTC.

This clonotype was counted only a few times. The chain links TRBV7-6 to TRBJ2-7; D may be TRBD2 (5 bases). The germline gives CDR1 SGHVS, CDR2 FNYEAQ. Trimming left V 3 bases short and J 5 bases short, with 17 bases between. There are 15 residues in the CDR3. CDR3 sequence reads: CASSLGGGGGHEQYF. The CDR3 DNA sequence: TGTGCCAGCAGCTTGGGCGGAGGAGGCGGCCACGAGCAGTACTTC.

This chain connects TRBV9 to TRBJ1-4; 8 nucleotides match TRBD1. The CDR3 sequence is 23 residues long. Looked up from germline, CDR1 is SGDLS and CDR2 is YYNGEE. The V gene end was trimmed by 0 bases and the J gene end by 0 bases; junction bases not matched to a gene: 22. CDR3 sequence: CASSVDPLARGQGVGATNEKLFF. DNA for the CDR3: TGTGCCAGCAGCGTAGACCCCTTAGCCAGGGGGCAGGGTGTGGGAGCAACTAATGAAAAACTGTTTTTT.

This chain connects TRBV2 to TRBJ2-5, with D perhaps given as TRBD1 or TRBD2 (5 bases each). V dropped 7 bases and J dropped 4 bases, with 13 bases sitting between them. The CDR3 extends over 13 amino acids. Germline-derived CDR1 and CDR2 are SNHLY and FYNNEI. The CDR3 DNA is TGTGCCAGCAACCCGGGGACCTTAGAGACCCAGTACTTC. The encoded protein is CASNPGTLETQYF.

This clonotype was seen only a few times. The chain links TRBV5-5 to TRBJ2-5, with D possibly matching TRBD2 (6 bases). Between the trimmed V and J ends, which lost 4 bases and 12 bases, there was a span of 13 bases. In germline, CDR1 is SGHKS, CDR2 YYEKEE (reference sequence). The CDR3 totals 11 residues. The CDR3, as DNA: TGTGCCAGCAGCCTGGACTGGGAGGAGTACTTC. Protein product: CASSLDWEEYF.

The V gene is TRBV29-1, the J gene TRBJ1-4; D call uncertain. With 6 bases removed from V and 7 bases from J, the gap between germline ends came to 12 bases. This CDR3 region has 12 residues. Germline-derived CDR1 and CDR2 are SQVTM and ANQGSEA. CDR3 loop: CSVLRPPEKLFF. The CDR3 DNA follows: TGCAGCGTCCTGCGGCCTCCTGAAAAACTGTTTTTT.

This clonotype was counted a few times. The chain employs TRBV6-6 and TRBJ2-4; unclear D gene. The DNA matches TRBJ2-7 better at its end, which makes the J call doubtful. Per the germline V gene, CDR1 is MNHNY and CDR2 is SVGAGI (reference sequence). CDR3 length equals 13 residues. CDR3 region: CASKVQVGVEQYF. The CDR3 bases are TGTGCCAGCAAAGTGCAAGTGGGTGTCGAGCAGTACTTC.